This is a list of T cell receptor beta chains from one sample in a study of response to subunit inactivated influenza vaccine. TCRdb called the RT-PCR reads again in MiXCR, with one record for every CDR3 protein. The table shows hundreds of thousands of distinct CDR3 sequences, with about 25% occurring only once. The material sequenced was CD4+ T cells sorted from PBMCs, taken around 5 days after vaccination. Receptors originate from a man aged 50-59 years who received an inactivated influenza vaccine. Each CDR3 is given with its conserved first and last residue. D genes are given only for firm matches. Expanded clones are given a class, and other clones once, few, many or no size at all.

j_gene	d_gene	len	abundance	v_gene	CDR3nt	CDR3aa
TRBJ2-1	TRBD2	13	.	TRBV9	TGTGCCAGCAGCCTTACTAGCGACAATGAGCAGTTCTTC	CASSLTSDNEQFF
TRBJ2-3	TRBD2	16	.	TRBV20-1	TGCAGTGCGCAAAACCGACGGGGGGGAAGCACAGATACGCAGTATTTT	CSAQNRRGGSTDTQYF
TRBJ2-3	.	14	.	TRBV20-1	TGCAGTGCCCGGAAAGGTCGGGATCGCGATACGCAGTATTTT	CSARKGRDRDTQYF
TRBJ2-1	TRBD2	18	.	TRBV15	TGTGCCACCAGCAGAAGGGGACTAGCCACCTTCTCCTACAATGAGCAGTTCTTC	CATSRRGLATFSYNEQFF
TRBJ2-3	.	17	.	TRBV4-3	TGCGCCAGCAGCCAAGAGGTCCAGCGGACTAGCACAGATACGCAGTATTTT	CASSQEVQRTSTDTQYF
TRBJ2-7	.	14	.	TRBV6-1	TGTGCCAGCAGTAAACGGGGGTCCCTCTACGAGCAGTACTTC	CASSKRGSLYEQYF
TRBJ2-6	.	15	few	TRBV15	TGTGCCACCAGCAGAGAGGGTTATGGGGCCAACGTCCTGACTTTC	CATSREGYGANVLTF
TRBJ2-7	TRBD2	15	.	TRBV6-2/TRBV6-3	TGTGCCAGCAGTAACCGCCGGGACTATCCCTACGAGCAGTACTTC	CASSNRRDYPYEQYF
TRBJ2-1	TRBD2	15	few	TRBV7-9	TGTGCCAGCAGACCTACTAGCGGGGTACACAATGAGCAGTTCTTC	CASRPTSGVHNEQFF
TRBJ1-4	.	14	.	TRBV25-1	TGTGCCAGCAGTCCGGGACGGGTAAATGAAAAACTGTTTTTT	CASSPGRVNEKLFF
TRBJ2-5	.	12	many	TRBV6-2/TRBV6-3	TGTGCCGGCCGGAGGGGAGAAGAGACCCAGTACTTC	CAGRRGEETQYF
TRBJ1-2	.	11	many	TRBV12-3/TRBV12-4	TGTGCCAGCAGTTTGTATCCTGGCTACACCTTC	CASSLYPGYTF
TRBJ1-1	.	15	.	TRBV5-6	TGTGCCAGCAGCGGCCGTAGTGTGGGTGACACTGAAGCTTTCTTT	CASSGRSVGDTEAFF
TRBJ1-2	.	12	.	TRBV29-1	TGCAGCGTAACCGACAGGACCTATGGCTACACCTTC	CSVTDRTYGYTF
TRBJ1-6	.	13	few	TRBV29-1	TGCAGCGTTGGATATGACAGCGATTCACCCCTCCACTTT	CSVGYDSDSPLHF
TRBJ2-3	TRBD2	15	.	TRBV6-1	TGTGCCAGCAAGAGACTAGCGGGCTACACAGATACGCAGTATTTT	CASKRLAGYTDTQYF
TRBJ2-2	.	15	.	TRBV21-1	TGTGCCAGCAGCAAAGGGGGTCTCGGCACCGGGGAGCTGTTTTTT	CASSKGGLGTGELFF
TRBJ2-7	TRBD1	16	.	TRBV4-1	TGCGCCAGCAGCCCAGAACAGGGGGCGGTGGCCTACGAGCAGTACTTC	CASSPEQGAVAYEQYF
TRBJ1-1	.	13	few	TRBV28	TGTGCCAGCAGTTTGAACAGCAACACTGAAGCTTTCTTT	CASSLNSNTEAFF
TRBJ2-2	.	14	.	TRBV11-2	TGTGCCAGCAGCCCAGTTTCCCGCACCGGGGAGCTGTTTTTT	CASSPVSRTGELFF
TRBJ2-7	TRBD2	14	few	TRBV5-1	TGCGCCAGCAGCCCGGTAGGGACTATGGACGAGCAGTACTTC	CASSPVGTMDEQYF
TRBJ2-1	.	14	.	TRBV9	TGTGCCAGCAGCGTAACCGGGCTCAACAATGAGCAGTTCTTC	CASSVTGLNNEQFF
TRBJ1-2	TRBD1	13	few	TRBV7-2	TGTGCCAGCAGCCAACAGGGGAACAGTGGCTACACCTTC	CASSQQGNSGYTF
TRBJ2-7	TRBD2	12	few	TRBV29-1	TGCAGCGTTGAACATGGGGGGGACGAGCAGTACTTC	CSVEHGGDEQYF
TRBJ1-1	.	19	.	TRBV5-4	TGTGCCAGCAGCTTGCCCACCGCTACAGGGAAAAACGATCGGACTGAAGCTTTCTTT	CASSLPTATGKNDRTEAFF
TRBJ1-2	.	16	.	TRBV5-1	TGCGCCAGCAGCCAGAATCCGGATAACACTAACTATGGCTACACCTTC	CASSQNPDNTNYGYTF
TRBJ2-7	TRBD2	13	.	TRBV10-3	TGTGCCATCAGTATTAGCGGGGCGGACGAGCAGTACTTC	CAISISGADEQYF
TRBJ2-7	TRBD1	14	.	TRBV19	TGTGCCAGTAGTAGGGGGAACAGGGGATCGGAGCAGTACTTC	CASSRGNRGSEQYF
TRBJ2-3	.	15	many	TRBV5-1	TGCGCCAGCAGCCCGGGGACTGGAAGCACAGATACGCAGTATTTT	CASSPGTGSTDTQYF
TRBJ2-4	.	12	few	TRBV7-9	TGTGCCAGCAGCTTATACGAAAACATTCAGTACTTC	CASSLYENIQYF
TRBJ2-2	TRBD2	16	few	TRBV3-1	TGTGCCAGCAGTTCCGGGACTAGCGGATACACCGGGGAGCTGTTTTTT	CASSSGTSGYTGELFF
TRBJ2-3	TRBD2	17	.	TRBV6-1	TGTGCCAGCAGCCCTAGCCCGGCTAGCGGGGGGTTAGATACGCAGTATTTT	CASSPSPASGGLDTQYF
TRBJ2-1	.	13	.	TRBV20-1	TGCAGTGCCTTAGACGGCCCCTACAATGAGCAGTTCTTC	CSALDGPYNEQFF
TRBJ2-1	.	15	.	TRBV13	TGTGCCAGCAGCCCTGGGCACATCTCCTACAATGAGCAGTTCTTC	CASSPGHISYNEQFF